This T cell receptor beta chain was captured in a study of blood T cell repertoires in COVID-19. The table came from immunoSEQ multiplex PCR; TCRdb's copy has only in-frame clones and leaves some out. The sample yields fewer than 350,000 clones, approximately 88% seen once. Cohorts were based on clinical histories the participants reported. The TCR was taken from a man aged 55 to 70 who had recovered from COVID-19. The material sequenced was PBMCs or T cells enriched from blood (not recorded which).

The CDR3 sequence is CASSPGQLELTSEQFF. CDR3 sequence (DNA): TGTGCCAGCAGCCCGGGACAGCTAGAATTGACAAGTGAGCAGTTCTTC. The J gene is TRBJ2-1, the V gene TRBV4-2, with 7 bases identical to TRBD1. CDR3 length equals 16 residues. The V gene's germline CDR1 is LGHNA and CDR2 YNFKEQ. Unmatched junction bases numbered 15, after V lost 4 bases and J lost 9 bases.